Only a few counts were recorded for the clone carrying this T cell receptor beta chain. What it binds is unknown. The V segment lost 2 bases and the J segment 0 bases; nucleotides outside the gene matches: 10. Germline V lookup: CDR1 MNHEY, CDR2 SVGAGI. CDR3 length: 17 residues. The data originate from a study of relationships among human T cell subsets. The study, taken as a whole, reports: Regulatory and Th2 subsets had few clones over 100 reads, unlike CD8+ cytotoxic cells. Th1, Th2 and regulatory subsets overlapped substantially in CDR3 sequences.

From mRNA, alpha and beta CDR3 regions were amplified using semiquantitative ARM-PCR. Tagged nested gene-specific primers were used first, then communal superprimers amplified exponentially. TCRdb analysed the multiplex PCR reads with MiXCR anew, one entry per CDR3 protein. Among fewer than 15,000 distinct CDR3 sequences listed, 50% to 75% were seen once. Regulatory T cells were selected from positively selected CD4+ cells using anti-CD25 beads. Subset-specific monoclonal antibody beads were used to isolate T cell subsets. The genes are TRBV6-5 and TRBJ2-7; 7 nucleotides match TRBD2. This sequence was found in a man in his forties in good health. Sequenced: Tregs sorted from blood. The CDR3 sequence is CASSYRPPTSSSYEQYF. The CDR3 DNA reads TGTGCCAGCAGTTACCGGCCACCGACTAGCAGCTCCTACGAGCAGTACTTC.